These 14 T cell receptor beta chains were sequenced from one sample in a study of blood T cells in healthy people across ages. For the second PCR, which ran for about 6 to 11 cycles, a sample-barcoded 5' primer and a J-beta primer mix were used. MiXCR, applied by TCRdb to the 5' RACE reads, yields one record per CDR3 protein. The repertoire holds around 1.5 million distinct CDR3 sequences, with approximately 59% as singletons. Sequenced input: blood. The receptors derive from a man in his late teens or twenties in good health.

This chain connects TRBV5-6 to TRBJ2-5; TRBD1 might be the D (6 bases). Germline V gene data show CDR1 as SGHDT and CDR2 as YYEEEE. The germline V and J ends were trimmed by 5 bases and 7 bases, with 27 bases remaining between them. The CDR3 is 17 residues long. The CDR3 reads CASSYFGLRGQLVTQYF. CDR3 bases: TGTGCCAGCAGTTACTTCGGGCTGAGGGGACAACTGGTGACCCAGTACTTC.

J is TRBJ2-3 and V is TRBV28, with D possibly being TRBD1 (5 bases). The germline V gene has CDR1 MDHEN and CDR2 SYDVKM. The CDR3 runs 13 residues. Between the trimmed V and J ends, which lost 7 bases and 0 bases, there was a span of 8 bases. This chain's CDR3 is CASTRQSTDTQYF. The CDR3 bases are TGTGCCAGCACAAGACAGAGCACAGATACGCAGTATTTT. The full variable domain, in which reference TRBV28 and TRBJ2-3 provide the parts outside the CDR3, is DVKVTQSSRYLVKRTGEKVFLECVQDMDHENMFWYRQDPGLGLRLIYFSYDVKMKEKGDIPEGYSVSREKKERFSLILESASTNQTSMYLCASTRQSTDTQYFGPGTRLTVL.

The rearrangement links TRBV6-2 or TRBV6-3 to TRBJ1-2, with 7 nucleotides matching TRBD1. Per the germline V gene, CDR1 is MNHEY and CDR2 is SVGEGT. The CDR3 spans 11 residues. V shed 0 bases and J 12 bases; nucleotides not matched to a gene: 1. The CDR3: CASSYSGQDTF. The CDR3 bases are TGTGCCAGCAGTTACTCCGGACAGGACACCTTC.

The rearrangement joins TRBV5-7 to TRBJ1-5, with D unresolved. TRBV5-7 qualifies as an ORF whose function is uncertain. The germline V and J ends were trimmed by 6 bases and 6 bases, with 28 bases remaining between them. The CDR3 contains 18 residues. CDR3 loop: CASTSPISARSPIQPQHF. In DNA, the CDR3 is TGTGCCAGCACCTCCCCCATTTCGGCCAGAAGCCCTATTCAGCCCCAGCATTTT.

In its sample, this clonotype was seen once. The chain's CDR3 is CARNYEQYF. CDR3 coding DNA: TGTGCCAGGAACTACGAGCAGTACTTC. The rearrangement links TRBV6-2 or TRBV6-3 to TRBJ2-7; no definite D call. The CDR3 sequence is 9 residues long. CDR1 and CDR2 from the germline V gene are MNHEY and SVGEGT. The ends were cut back, 9 bases at V and 3 bases at J, with 3 bases in the middle.

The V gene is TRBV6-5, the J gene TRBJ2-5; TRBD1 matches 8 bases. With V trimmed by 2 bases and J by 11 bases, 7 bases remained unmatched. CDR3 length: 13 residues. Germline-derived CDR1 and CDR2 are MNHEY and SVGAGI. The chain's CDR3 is CASSYKDRGEQYF. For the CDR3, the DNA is TGTGCCAGCAGTTACAAAGACAGGGGAGAGCAGTACTTC.

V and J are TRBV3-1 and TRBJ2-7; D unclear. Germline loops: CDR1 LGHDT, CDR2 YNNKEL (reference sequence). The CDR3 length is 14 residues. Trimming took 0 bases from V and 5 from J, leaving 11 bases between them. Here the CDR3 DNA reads TGTGCCAGCAGCCAAGATTTCGGGTCCAACGAGCAGTACTTC. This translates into CASSQDFGSNEQYF.

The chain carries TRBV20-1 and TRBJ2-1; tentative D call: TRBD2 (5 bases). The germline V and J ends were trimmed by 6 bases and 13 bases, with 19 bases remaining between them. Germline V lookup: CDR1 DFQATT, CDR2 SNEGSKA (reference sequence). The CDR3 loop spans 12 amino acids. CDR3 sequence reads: CSARVGSIIQFF. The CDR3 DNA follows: TGCAGTGCGAGGGTTGGGAGCATTATACAGTTCTTC.

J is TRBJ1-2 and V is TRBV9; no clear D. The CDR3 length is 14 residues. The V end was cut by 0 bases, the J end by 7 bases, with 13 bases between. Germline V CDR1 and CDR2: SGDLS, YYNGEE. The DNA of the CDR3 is TGTGCCAGCAGCGTAGTTGCCTCCCGGGGTGGCTACACCTTC. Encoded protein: CASSVVASRGGYTF.

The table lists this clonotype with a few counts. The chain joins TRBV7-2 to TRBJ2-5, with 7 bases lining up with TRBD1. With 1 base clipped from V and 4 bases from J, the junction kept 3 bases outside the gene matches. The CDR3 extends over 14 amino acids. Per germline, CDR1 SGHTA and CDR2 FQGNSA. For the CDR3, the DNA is TGTGCCAGCAGCTTAGGAAGGGGGCCAGAGACCCAGTACTTC. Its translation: CASSLGRGPETQYF.

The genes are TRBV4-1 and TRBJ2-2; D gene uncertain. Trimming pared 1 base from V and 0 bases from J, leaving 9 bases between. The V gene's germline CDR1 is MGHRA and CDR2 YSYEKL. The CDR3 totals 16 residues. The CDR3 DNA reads TGCGCCAGCAGCCAAGCGGCCGGAGCGAACACCGGGGAGCTGTTTTTT. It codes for CASSQAAGANTGELFF.

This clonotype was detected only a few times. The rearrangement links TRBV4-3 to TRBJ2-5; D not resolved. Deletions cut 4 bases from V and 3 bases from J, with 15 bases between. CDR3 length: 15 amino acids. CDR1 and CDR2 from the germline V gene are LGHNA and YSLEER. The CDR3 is CASSPVFGSKETQYF. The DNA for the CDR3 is TGCGCCAGCAGCCCCGTTTTTGGGTCCAAAGAGACCCAGTACTTC.

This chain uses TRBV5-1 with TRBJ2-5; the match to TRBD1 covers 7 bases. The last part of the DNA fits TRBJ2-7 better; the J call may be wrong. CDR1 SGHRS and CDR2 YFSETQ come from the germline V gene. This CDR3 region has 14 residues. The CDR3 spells CASSLQPGGYEQYF. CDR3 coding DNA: TGCGCCAGCAGCTTGCAGCCAGGGGGATACGAGCAGTACTTC.

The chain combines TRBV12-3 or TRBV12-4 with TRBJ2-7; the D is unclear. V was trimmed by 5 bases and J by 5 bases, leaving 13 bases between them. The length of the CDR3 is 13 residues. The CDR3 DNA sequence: TGTGCCAGCAGTGAAACAGTATCCCACGAGCAGTACTTC. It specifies CASSETVSHEQYF.